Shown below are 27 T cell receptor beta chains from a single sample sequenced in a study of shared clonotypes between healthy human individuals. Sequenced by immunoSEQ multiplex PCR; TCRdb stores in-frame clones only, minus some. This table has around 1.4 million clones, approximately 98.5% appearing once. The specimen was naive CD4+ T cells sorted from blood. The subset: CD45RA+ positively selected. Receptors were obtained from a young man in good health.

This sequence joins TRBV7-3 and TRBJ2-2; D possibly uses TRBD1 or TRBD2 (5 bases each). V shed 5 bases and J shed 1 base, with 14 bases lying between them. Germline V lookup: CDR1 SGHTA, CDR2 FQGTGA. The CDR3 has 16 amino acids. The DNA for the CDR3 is TGTGCCAGCAGCGTCCCGGGACGAGGGAACACCGGGGAGCTGTTTTTT. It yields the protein CASSVPGRGNTGELFF.

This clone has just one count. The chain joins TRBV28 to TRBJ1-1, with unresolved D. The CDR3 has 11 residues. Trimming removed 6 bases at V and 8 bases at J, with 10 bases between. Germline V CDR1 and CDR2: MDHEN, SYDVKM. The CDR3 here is CASSLAWEAFF. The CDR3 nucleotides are TGTGCCAGCAGCCTTGCCTGGGAAGCTTTCTTT.

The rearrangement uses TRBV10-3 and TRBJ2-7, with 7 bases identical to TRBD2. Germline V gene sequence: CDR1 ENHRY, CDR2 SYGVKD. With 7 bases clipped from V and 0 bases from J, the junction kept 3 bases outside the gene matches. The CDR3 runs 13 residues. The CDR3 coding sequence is TGTGCCATCATGGGGACTATCTCCTACGAGCAGTACTTC. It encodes CAIMGTISYEQYF.

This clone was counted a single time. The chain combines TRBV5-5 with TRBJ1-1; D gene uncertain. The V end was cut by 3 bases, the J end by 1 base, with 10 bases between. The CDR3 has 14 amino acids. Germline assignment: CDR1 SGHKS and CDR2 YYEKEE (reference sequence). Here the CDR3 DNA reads TGTGCCAGCAGCTCCCACTCGGGGAACACTGAAGCTTTCTTT. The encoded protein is CASSSHSGNTEAFF.

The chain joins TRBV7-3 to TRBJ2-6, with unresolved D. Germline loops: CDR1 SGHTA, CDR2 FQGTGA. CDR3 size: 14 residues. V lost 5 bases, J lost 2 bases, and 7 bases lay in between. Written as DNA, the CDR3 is TGTGCCAGCAGCCCCACCGCTGGGGCCAACGTCCTGACTTTC. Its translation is CASSPTAGANVLTF.

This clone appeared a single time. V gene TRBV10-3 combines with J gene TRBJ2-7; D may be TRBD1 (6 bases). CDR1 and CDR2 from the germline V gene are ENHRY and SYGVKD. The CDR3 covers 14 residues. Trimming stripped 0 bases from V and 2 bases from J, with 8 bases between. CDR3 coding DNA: TGTGCCATCAGTGAGTCGACAGGAGCCTACGAGCAGTACTTC. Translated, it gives CAISESTGAYEQYF.

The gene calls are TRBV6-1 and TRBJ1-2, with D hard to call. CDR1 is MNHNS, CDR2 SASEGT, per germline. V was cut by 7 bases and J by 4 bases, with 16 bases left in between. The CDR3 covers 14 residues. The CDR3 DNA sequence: TGTGCCAGCAACTCAGTGGGAGGTCGCTATGGCTACACCTTC. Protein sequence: CASNSVGGRYGYTF.

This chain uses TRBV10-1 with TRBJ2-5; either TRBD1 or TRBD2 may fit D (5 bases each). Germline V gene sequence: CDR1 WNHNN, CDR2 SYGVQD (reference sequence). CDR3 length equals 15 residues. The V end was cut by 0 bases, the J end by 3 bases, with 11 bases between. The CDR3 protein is CASSESKGREETQYF. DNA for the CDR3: TGCGCCAGCAGTGAGTCGAAGGGACGAGAAGAGACCCAGTACTTC.

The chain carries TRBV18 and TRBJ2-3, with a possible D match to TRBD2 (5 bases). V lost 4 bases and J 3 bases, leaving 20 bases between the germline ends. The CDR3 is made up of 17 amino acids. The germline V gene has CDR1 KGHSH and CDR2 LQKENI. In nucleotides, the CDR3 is TGTGCCAGCTCACAACTTCCAGTGGTGGGAGCGACAGATACGCAGTATTTT. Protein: CASSQLPVVGATDTQYF.

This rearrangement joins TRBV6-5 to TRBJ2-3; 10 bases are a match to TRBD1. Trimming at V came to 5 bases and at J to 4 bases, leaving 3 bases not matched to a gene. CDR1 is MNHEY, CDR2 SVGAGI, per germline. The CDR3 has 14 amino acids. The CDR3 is CASSDRGRADTQYF. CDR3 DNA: TGTGCCAGCAGTGACAGGGGGCGCGCAGATACGCAGTATTTT.

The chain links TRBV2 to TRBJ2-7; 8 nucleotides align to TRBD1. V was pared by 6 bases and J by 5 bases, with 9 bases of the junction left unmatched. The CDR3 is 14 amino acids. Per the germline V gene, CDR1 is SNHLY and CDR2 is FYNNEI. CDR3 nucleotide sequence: TGTGCCAGCAGCGACCCGGACAGGGACGACGAGCAGTACTTC. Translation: CASSDPDRDDEQYF. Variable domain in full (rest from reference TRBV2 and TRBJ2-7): EPEVTQTPSHQVTQMGQEVILRCVPISNHLYFYWYRQILGQKVEFLVSFYNNEISEKSEIFDDQFSVERPDGSNFTLKIRSTKLEDSAMYFCASSDPDRDDEQYFGPGTRLTVT.

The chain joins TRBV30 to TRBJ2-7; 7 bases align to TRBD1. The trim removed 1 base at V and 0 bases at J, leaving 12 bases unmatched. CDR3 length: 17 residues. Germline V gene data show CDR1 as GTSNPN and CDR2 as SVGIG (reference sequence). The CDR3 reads CAWSGRLQGRPSYEQYF. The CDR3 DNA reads TGTGCCTGGAGTGGACGACTACAGGGGCGACCCTCCTACGAGCAGTACTTC.

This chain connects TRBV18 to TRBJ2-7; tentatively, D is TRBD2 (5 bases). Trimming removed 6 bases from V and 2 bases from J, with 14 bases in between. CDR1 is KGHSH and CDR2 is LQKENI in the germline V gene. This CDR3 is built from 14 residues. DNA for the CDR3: TGTGCCAGCTCTCCGAGACTAACCCCCTACGAGCAGTACTTC. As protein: CASSPRLTPYEQYF.

CDR3 in DNA: TGTGCCAGCAGCTTTTGGCACTCAGGGGGCTATGGCTACACCTTC. It codes for CASSFWHSGGYGYTF. The genes are TRBV5-5 and TRBJ1-2, with 7 positions matching TRBD1. CDR3 length: 15 amino acids. V was clipped by 2 bases and J by 4 bases; unmatched bases: 8. The germline gives CDR1 SGHKS, CDR2 YYEKEE (reference sequence).

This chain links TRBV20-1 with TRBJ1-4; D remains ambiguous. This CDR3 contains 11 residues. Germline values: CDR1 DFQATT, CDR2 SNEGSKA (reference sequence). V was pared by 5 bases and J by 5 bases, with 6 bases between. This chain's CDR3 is CSALPNEKLFF. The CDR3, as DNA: TGCAGTGCTCTCCCGAATGAAAAACTGTTTTTT.

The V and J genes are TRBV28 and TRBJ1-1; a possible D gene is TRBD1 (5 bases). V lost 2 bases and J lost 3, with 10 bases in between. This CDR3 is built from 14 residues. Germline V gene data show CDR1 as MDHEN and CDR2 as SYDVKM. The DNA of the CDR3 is TGTGCCAGCAGTTTACTTGGGGCCGACACTGAAGCTTTCTTT. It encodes CASSLLGADTEAFF.

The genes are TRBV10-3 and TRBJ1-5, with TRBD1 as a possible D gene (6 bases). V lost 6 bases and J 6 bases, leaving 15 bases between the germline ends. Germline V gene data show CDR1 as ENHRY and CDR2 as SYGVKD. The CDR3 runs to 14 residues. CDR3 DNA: TGTGCCATCAGCGACACAGGGTTCCTTCAGCCCCAGCATTTT. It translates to CAISDTGFLQPQHF.

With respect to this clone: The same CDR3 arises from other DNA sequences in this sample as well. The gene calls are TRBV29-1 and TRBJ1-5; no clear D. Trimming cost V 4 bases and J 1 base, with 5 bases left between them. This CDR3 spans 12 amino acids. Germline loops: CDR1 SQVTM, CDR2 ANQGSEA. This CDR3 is CSVGGSNQPQHF. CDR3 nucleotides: TGCAGCGTTGGAGGGAGCAATCAGCCCCAGCATTTT. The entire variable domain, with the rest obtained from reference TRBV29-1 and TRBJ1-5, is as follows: SAVISQKPSRDICQRGTSLTIQCQVDSQVTMMFWYRQQPGQSLTLIATANQGSEATYESGFVIDKFPISRPNLTFSTLTVSNMSPEDSSIYLCSVGGSNQPQHFGDGTRLSIL.

CDR3 coding DNA: TGTGCCAGCAGCCAAGAGGTACTGACTGAAGCTTTCTTT. Amino acids: CASSQEVLTEAFF. This rearrangement joins TRBV14 to TRBJ1-1; D is uncertain. CDR3 length: 13 residues. V dropped 0 bases and J dropped 5 bases, with 7 bases sitting between them. Looked up from germline, CDR1 is SGHDN and CDR2 is FVKESK.

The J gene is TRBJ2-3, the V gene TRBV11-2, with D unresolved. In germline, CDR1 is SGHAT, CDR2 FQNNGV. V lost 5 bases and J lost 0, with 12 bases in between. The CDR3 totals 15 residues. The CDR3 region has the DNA TGTGCCAGCAGCCGCGGCCCGGATAGCACAGATACGCAGTATTTT. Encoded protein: CASSRGPDSTDTQYF.

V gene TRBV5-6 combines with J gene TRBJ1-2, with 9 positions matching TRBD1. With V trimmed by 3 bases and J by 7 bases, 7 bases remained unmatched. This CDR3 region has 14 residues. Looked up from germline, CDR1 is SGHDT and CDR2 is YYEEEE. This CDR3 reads CASSWGDRAFGYTF. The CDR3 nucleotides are TGTGCCAGCAGCTGGGGGGACAGGGCCTTTGGCTACACCTTC.

CDR3 DNA sequence: TGTGCCAGCAGCTCCCGCGGGGGGGAGCAGTTCTTC. This encodes CASSSRGGEQFF. V usage is TRBV27 and J usage is TRBJ2-1; 8 bases map to TRBD2. Germline V lookup: CDR1 MNHEY, CDR2 SMNVEV (reference sequence). CDR3 length: 12 amino acids. V lost 6 bases, J lost 10 bases, and 5 bases stayed unmatched.

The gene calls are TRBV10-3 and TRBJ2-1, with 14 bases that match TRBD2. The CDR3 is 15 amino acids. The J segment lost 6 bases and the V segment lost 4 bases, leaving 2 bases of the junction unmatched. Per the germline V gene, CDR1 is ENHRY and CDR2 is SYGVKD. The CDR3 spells CAISAGLAGVNEQFF. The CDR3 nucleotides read TGTGCCATCAGTGCGGGACTAGCGGGAGTCAATGAGCAGTTCTTC.

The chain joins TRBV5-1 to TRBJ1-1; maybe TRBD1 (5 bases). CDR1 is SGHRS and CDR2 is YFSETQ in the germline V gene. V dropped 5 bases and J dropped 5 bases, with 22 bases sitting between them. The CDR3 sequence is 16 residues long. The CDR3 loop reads CASSFRYPDSDTEAFF. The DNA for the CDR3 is TGCGCCAGCAGTTTTAGGTACCCCGACAGTGATACTGAAGCTTTCTTT.

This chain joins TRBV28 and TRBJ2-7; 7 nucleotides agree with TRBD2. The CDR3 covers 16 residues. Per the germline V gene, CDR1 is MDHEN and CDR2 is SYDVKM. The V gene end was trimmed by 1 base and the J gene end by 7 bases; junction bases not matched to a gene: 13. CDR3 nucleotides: TGTGCCAGCAGTTTATACGGGGGTACGGGAGGCTATGAGCAGTACTTC. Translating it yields CASSLYGGTGGYEQYF.

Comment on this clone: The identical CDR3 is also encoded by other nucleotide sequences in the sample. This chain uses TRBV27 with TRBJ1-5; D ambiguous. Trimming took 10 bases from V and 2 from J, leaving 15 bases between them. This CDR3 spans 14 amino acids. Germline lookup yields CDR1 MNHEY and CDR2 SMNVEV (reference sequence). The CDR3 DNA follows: TGTGCCACCGCCGGACGATTTGGCAATCAGCCCCAGCATTTT. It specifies CATAGRFGNQPQHF.

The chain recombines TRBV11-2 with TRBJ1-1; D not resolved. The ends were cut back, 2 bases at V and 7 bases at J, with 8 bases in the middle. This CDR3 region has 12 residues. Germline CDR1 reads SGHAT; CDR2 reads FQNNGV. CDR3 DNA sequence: TGTGCCAGCAGCTTAAGGATCAGTGAAGCTTTCTTT. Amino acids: CASSLRISEAFF.